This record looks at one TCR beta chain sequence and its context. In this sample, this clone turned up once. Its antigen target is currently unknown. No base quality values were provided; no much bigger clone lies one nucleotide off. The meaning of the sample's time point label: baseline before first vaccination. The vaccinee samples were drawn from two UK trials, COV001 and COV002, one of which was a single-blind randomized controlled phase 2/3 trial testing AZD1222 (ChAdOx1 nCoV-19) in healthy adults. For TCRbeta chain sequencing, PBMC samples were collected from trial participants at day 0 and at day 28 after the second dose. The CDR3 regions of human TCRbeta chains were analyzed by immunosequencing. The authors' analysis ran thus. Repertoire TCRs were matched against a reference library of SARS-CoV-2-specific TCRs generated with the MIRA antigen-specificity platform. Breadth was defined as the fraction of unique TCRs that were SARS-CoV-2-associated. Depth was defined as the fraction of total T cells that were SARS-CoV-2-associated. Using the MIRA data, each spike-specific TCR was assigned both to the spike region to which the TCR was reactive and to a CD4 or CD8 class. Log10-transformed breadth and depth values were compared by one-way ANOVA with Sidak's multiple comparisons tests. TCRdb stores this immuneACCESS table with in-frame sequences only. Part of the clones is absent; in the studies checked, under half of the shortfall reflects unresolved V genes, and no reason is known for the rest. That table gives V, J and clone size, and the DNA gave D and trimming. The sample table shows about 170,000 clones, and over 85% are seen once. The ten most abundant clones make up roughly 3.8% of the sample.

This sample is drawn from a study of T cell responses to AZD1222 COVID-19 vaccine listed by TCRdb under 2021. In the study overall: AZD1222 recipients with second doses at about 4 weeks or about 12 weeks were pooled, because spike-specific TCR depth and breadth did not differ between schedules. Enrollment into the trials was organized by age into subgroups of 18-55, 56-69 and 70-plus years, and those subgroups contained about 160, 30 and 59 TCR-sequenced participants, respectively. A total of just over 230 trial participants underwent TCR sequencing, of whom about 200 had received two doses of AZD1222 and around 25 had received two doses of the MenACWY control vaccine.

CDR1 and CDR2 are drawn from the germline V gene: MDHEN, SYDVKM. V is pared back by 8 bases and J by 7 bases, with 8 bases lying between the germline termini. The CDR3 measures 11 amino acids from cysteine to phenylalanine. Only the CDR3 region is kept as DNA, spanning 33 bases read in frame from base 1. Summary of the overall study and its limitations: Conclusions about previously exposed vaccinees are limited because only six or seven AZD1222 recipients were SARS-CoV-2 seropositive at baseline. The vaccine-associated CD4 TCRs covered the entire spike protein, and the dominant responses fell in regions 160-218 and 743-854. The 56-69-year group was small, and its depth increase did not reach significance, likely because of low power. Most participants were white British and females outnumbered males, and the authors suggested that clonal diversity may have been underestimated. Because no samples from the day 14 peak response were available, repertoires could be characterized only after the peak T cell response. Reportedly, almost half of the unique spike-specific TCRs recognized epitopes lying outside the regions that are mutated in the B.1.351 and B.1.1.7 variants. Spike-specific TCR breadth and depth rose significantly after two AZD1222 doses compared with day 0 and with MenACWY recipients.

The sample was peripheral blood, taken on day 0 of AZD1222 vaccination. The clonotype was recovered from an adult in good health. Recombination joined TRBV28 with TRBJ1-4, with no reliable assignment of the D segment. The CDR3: CASSGGEKLFF. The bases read TGTGCCAGCTCCGGCGGTGAAAAACTGTTTTTT.